These T cell receptor beta chains were read from a single sample in a study of CD8 T cells in ankylosing spondylitis. MiXCR, run by TCRdb on the 5' RACE reads, gives a single entry per CDR3 protein. The repertoire holds 200,000 to 300,000 distinct CDR3 sequences, with roughly a tenth as singletons. The sequencing sample was made of blood, either unsorted or a sorted T cell fraction (not recorded which). Receptors originate from a male donor with ankylosing spondylitis or in good health (not recorded which). CDR3s include the opening cysteine and the closing phenylalanine or tryptophan. D genes are given only for firm matches. Clone size, where shown, is once, few, many, or a class for clones that have expanded.

size	D	V	J	CDR3	DNA
few	NA	TRBV5-1	TRBJ2-4	CASSSVSGNIQYF	TGCGCCAGCAGTTCAGTCTCGGGAAACATTCAGTACTTC
many	TRBD1	TRBV10-3	TRBJ1-1	CAISEIQGTEAFF	TGTGCCATCAGCGAGATACAGGGGACTGAAGCTTTCTTT
many	NA	TRBV27	TRBJ1-1	CASSLRGITEAFF	TGTGCCAGCAGTTTACGGGGGATCACTGAAGCTTTCTTT
many	NA	TRBV20-1	TRBJ1-5	CSARQLEGQPQHF	TGCAGTGCTAGGCAACTGGAGGGTCAGCCCCAGCATTTT
many	NA	TRBV20-1	TRBJ2-3	CSARDRAPGDTQYF	TGCAGTGCTAGAGATAGGGCCCCAGGAGATACGCAGTATTTT
many	NA	TRBV5-1	TRBJ2-7	CASSGPTYEQYF	TGCGCCAGCTCAGGACCGACTTACGAGCAGTACTTC
NA	NA	TRBV5-1	TRBJ1-1	CASSLWEEVNTEAFF	TGCGCCAGCAGCTTGTGGGAAGAGGTGAACACTGAAGCTTTCTTT
many	NA	TRBV20-1	TRBJ2-5	CSADLSERETQYF	TGCAGTGCTGACCTTAGCGAGAGGGAGACCCAGTACTTC
NA	NA	TRBV7-2	TRBJ2-5	CASRDYQETQYF	TGTGCCAGTCGGGACTACCAAGAGACCCAGTACTTC
NA	NA	TRBV18	TRBJ2-7	CASSGSGADYEQYF	TGTGCCAGTTCCGGTTCGGGGGCGGACTACGAGCAGTACTTC
NA	NA	TRBV29-1	TRBJ2-3	CSAGTEPNTQYF	TGCAGCGCTGGGACGGAACCCAATACGCAGTATTTT
once	NA	TRBV3-1	TRBJ2-1	CASSPALGVKGYNEQFF	TGTGCCAGCAGCCCGGCCTTGGGGGTAAAGGGATACAATGAGCAGTTCTTC
many	NA	TRBV6-1	TRBJ2-7	CATRSGSSYEQYF	TGTGCCACCAGGAGCGGTAGCTCCTACGAGCAGTACTTC
many	NA	TRBV28	TRBJ2-7	CASSLSIIREQYF	TGTGCCAGCAGTTTATCCATAATACGAGAGCAGTACTTC
NA	NA	TRBV4-2	TRBJ2-7	CASSQTRTEQYF	TGTGCCAGCAGCCAAACTAGGACCGAGCAGTACTTC
many	TRBD1	TRBV20-1	TRBJ1-2	CSARDLNRGQEYGYTF	TGCAGTGCTAGAGATCTGAACAGGGGCCAGGAATATGGCTACACCTTC
NA	NA	TRBV15	TRBJ2-3	CATSRPRGFADTQYF	TGTGCCACCAGCAGACCCCGGGGGTTCGCAGATACGCAGTATTTT
many	NA	TRBV20-1	TRBJ1-6	CSARVKGYLPSYNSPLHF	TGCAGTGCTAGAGTAAAAGGTTATCTACCCTCCTATAATTCACCCCTCCACTTT
NA	TRBD1	TRBV29-1	TRBJ2-7	CSVEDSGTESYGQYF	TGCAGCGTTGAAGATAGTGGGACAGAGAGTTACGGGCAATACTTC
many	NA	TRBV5-4	TRBJ2-1	CASSFQLRRDSMFF	TGTGCCAGCAGTTTTCAACTGCGCCGGGACTCAATGTTCTTC
NA	NA	TRBV3-1	TRBJ2-5	CASSQSIRSGRTQYF	TGTGCCAGCAGCCAATCTATCCGGTCCGGGAGGACCCAGTACTTC
few	NA	TRBV27	TRBJ2-7	CASSPGPHYEQYF	TGTGCCAGCAGTCCCGGACCGCACTACGAGCAGTACTTC
many	NA	TRBV10-3	TRBJ2-5	CAISEEKGRETQYF	TGTGCCATCAGTGAGGAGAAAGGGAGGGAGACCCAGTACTTC
NA	NA	TRBV7-2	TRBJ1-5	CASSRDGFNQPQHF	TGTGCCAGCAGTCGGGACGGTTTCAATCAGCCCCAGCATTTT
many	NA	TRBV3-1	TRBJ1-2	CASSQVLVGNYGYTF	TGTGCCAGCAGCCAAGTTCTAGTGGGGAACTATGGCTACACCTTC
few	NA	TRBV12-3/TRBV12-4	TRBJ2-6	CASSLSWSGANVLTF	TGTGCCAGCAGTTTATCTTGGTCTGGGGCCAACGTCCTGACTTTC
many	NA	TRBV5-1	TRBJ2-2	CASSGRGPDGELFF	TGCGCCAGCAGCGGGCGGGGGCCCGACGGGGAGCTGTTTTTT
many	TRBD1	TRBV5-1	TRBJ1-2	CASSFQGDRGSGYTF	TGCGCCAGCAGCTTTCAGGGGGACCGAGGATCGGGCTACACCTTC
NA	TRBD2	TRBV11-1	TRBJ2-3	CASSRRVRVAGDTDTQYF	TGTGCCAGCAGCCGACGAGTTAGGGTAGCGGGGGACACAGATACGCAGTATTTT
many	TRBD1	TRBV20-1	TRBJ2-3	CSAVIRQGGDTQYF	TGCAGTGCCGTAATACGACAGGGGGGAGATACGCAGTATTTT
many	TRBD2	TRBV10-3	TRBJ2-7	CAISETGGIGSYEQYF	TGTGCCATCAGTGAAACGGGGGGAATCGGCTCCTACGAGCAGTACTTC
many	NA	TRBV15	TRBJ1-6	CATSDRRNSPLHF	TGTGCCACCAGTGACCGTAGAAACTCACCCCTCCACTTT
few	NA	TRBV30	TRBJ1-1	CASGRKNTEAFF	TGTGCCTCGGGACGGAAGAACACTGAAGCTTTCTTT
many	TRBD2	TRBV20-1	TRBJ2-1	CSARDPLAGEFYNEQFF	TGCAGTGCTAGAGATCCTCTAGCGGGAGAGTTCTACAATGAGCAGTTCTTC
many	TRBD1	TRBV3-1	TRBJ2-1	CASSQARRDRKNNEQFF	TGTGCCAGCAGCCAAGCACGCCGGGACAGGAAAAACAATGAGCAGTTCTTC
NA	NA	TRBV19	TRBJ1-5	CASSGGSGIPEPQHF	TGTGCCAGTAGTGGGGGATCGGGAATTCCGGAGCCCCAGCATTTT
few	NA	TRBV6-5	TRBJ2-1	CASSSTFDRVSSSYNEQFF	TGTGCCAGCAGTTCCACCTTTGACAGAGTCTCAAGCTCCTACAATGAGCAGTTCTTC
many	TRBD2	TRBV12-3/TRBV12-4	TRBJ2-1	CASSLLSGRLYNEQFF	TGTGCCAGCAGTTTGTTAAGCGGGAGGCTATACAATGAGCAGTTCTTC
many	NA	TRBV20-1	TRBJ2-1	CSATRSDYNEQFF	TGCAGTGCCACACGTAGCGACTACAATGAGCAGTTCTTC
many	NA	TRBV20-1	TRBJ2-7	CSVRTAYEQYF	TGCAGTGTGAGGACAGCCTACGAGCAGTACTTC
NA	TRBD1	TRBV7-2	TRBJ1-6	CASSTRTGLRSPLHF	TGTGCCAGCAGCACGCGGACAGGGTTAAGGTCACCCCTCCACTTT
many	NA	TRBV7-2	TRBJ1-2	CASSLEVGYTF	TGTGCCAGCAGCTTAGAAGTCGGCTACACCTTC
once	NA	TRBV29-1	TRBJ1-2	CSVKGGPIGYTF	TGCAGCGTAAAGGGGGGACCGATTGGCTACACCTTC
NA	NA	TRBV3-1	TRBJ2-7	CASSQGVDLYEQYF	TGTGCCAGCAGCCAAGGTGTGGATCTCTACGAGCAGTACTTC
many	TRBD1	TRBV5-1	TRBJ2-5	CASSDHRGPETQYF	TGCGCCAGCAGCGACCACAGGGGGCCAGAGACCCAGTACTTC
many	NA	TRBV21-1	TRBJ2-5	CASSTSCSAPYQETQYF	TGTGCCAGCAGCACTTCATGTTCTGCCCCGTACCAAGAGACCCAGTACTTC
NA	NA	TRBV12-3/TRBV12-4	TRBJ1-3	CASEEGQGTGNTIYF	TGTGCCAGCGAGGAGGGGCAGGGGACTGGAAACACCATATATTTT
NA	TRBD1	TRBV5-1	TRBJ1-3	CASSVQGDSGNTIYF	TGCGCCAGCAGCGTTCAGGGGGACTCTGGAAACACCATATATTTT
many	TRBD1	TRBV10-3	TRBJ2-5	CAISPGQGILAETQYF	TGTGCCATCAGTCCGGGACAGGGGATTCTTGCGGAGACCCAGTACTTC
NA	NA	TRBV10-1	TRBJ1-1	CASRPGQMNTKAFF	TGCGCCAGCAGGCCTGGACAGATGAACACTAAAGCTTTCTTT
many	TRBD1	TRBV20-1	TRBJ1-2	CSAEGDRDGYGYTF	TGCAGTGCTGAGGGGGACAGGGATGGATATGGCTACACCTTC
many	NA	TRBV15	TRBJ1-4	CATSRDRAPNEKLFF	TGTGCCACCAGCAGAGATCGGGCCCCTAATGAAAAACTGTTTTTT
few	TRBD1	TRBV2	TRBJ2-1	CASAPGQGHNEQFF	TGTGCCAGCGCTCCGGGACAGGGCCACAATGAGCAGTTCTTC
many	NA	TRBV30	TRBJ1-5	CAWSGRGNQPQHF	TGTGCCTGGAGTGGACGGGGTAATCAGCCCCAGCATTTT
few	NA	TRBV10-3	TRBJ2-7	CAISESREETYEQYF	TGTGCCATCAGTGAGTCGAGAGAAGAAACCTACGAGCAGTACTTC